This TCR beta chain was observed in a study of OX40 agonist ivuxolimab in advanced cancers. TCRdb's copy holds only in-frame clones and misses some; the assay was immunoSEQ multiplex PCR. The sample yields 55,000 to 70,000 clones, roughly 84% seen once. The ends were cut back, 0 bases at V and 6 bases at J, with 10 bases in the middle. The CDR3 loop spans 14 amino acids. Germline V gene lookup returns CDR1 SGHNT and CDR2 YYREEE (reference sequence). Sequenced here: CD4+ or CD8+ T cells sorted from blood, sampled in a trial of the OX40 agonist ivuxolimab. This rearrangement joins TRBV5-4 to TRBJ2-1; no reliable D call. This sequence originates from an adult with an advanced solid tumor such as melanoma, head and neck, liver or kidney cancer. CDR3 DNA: TGTGCCAGCAGCTTGGTTGGAGCTGGCAATGAGCAGTTCTTC. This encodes CASSLVGAGNEQFF.